The T cell receptor (beta chain) under discussion was sequenced for a study of blood T cell repertoires in COVID-19. With 8 bases removed from V and 3 bases from J, the gap between germline ends came to 17 bases. The CDR3 contains 14 residues. The V gene's germline CDR1 is SNHLY and CDR2 FYNNEI. Sequencing used immunoSEQ multiplex PCR; TCRdb keeps in-frame clones, though not all of them. The repertoire holds 160,000 or so clones, around 90% seen once, with under 5% in the top ten. The chain joins TRBV2 to TRBJ2-7, with a tentative D call TRBD1 (5 bases). The TCR sequence derives from a woman in her fifties or sixties who had recovered from COVID-19. The sequenced material came from peripheral blood. The CDR3 is CASSEQGGFYEQYF. Written as DNA, the CDR3 is TGTGCCAGCTCGGAGCAGGGCGGATTCTACGAGCAGTACTTC.